The rows below give T cell receptor beta chains drawn from one sample of a study of OX40 agonist ivuxolimab in advanced cancers. Data came from immunoSEQ multiplex PCR; TCRdb stores just in-frame clones and leaves some out. The data show some 60,000 clones, about 83% seen once. Sequenced material: CD4+ or CD8+ T cells sorted from blood, taken in a trial of the OX40 agonist ivuxolimab. The receptors were sampled from an adult with an advanced solid tumor such as melanoma, head and neck, liver or kidney cancer. Each CDR3 is given with its conserved first and last residue. D genes are given only for firm matches. Rows give clone size only sometimes, using once, few, many, or a class for an expanded clone.

j_call v_call d_call clone_size cdr3_aa cdr3_nt
TRBJ2-4 TRBV5-1 TRBD1 NA CASSFTGVGKNIQYF TGCGCCAGCAGCTTTACAGGGGTTGGCAAAAACATTCAGTACTTC
TRBJ2-1 TRBV5-8 NA NA CASSLEAWGVSIF TGTGCCAGCAGCTTGGAGGCGTGGGGGGTCTCGATCTTC
TRBJ1-2 TRBV19 TRBD1 NA CASSMRDRSSYF TGTGCCAGTAGTATGCGGGACAGGTCGTCTTACTTC
TRBJ1-1 TRBV30 NA NA CAWSPGGVGTEAFF TGTGCCTGGAGTCCCGGGGGGGTAGGCACTGAAGCTTTCTTT
TRBJ1-2 TRBV6-5 NA NA CASRRGPGLSGYTF TGTGCCAGCCGACGGGGACCCGGCCTCTCTGGTTACACCTTC
TRBJ1-1 TRBV5-1 NA once CASSLAAQGRGYTEAFF TGCGCCAGCAGCTTGGCCGCCCAGGGAAGGGGGTACACTGAAGCTTTCTTT
TRBJ2-7 TRBV2 TRBD2 NA CASRGLAGAEYEQYF TGTGCCAGCAGGGGACTAGCGGGAGCAGAGTACGAGCAGTACTTC
TRBJ1-4 TRBV10-2 TRBD1 NA CASRGQGNEKLFF TGCGCCAGCAGAGGACAGGGGAATGAAAAACTGTTTTTT
TRBJ2-5 TRBV4-1 NA NA CASRDRVEGGETQYF TGCGCCAGCAGAGACAGGGTGGAGGGAGGCGAGACCCAGTACTTC
TRBJ1-2 TRBV28 NA once CASTSEQRDAGYTF TGTGCCAGCACTTCTGAACAGCGGGATGCTGGCTACACCTTC
TRBJ1-4 TRBV19 NA NA CASSMGGVNEKLFF TGTGCCAGTAGTATGGGGGGCGTAAATGAAAAACTGTTTTTT
TRBJ2-7 TRBV6-5 NA NA CASSYSTHQGHEQYF TGTGCCAGCAGTTACTCGACCCACCAGGGCCACGAGCAGTACTTC
TRBJ2-1 TRBV9 NA NA CASSVGSGWDEQFF TGTGCCAGCAGCGTTGGCAGCGGGTGGGATGAGCAGTTCTTC
TRBJ2-3 TRBV19 NA NA CASSISPGPTDTQYF TGTGCCAGTAGTATATCCCCAGGGCCCACAGATACGCAGTATTTT
TRBJ1-2 TRBV5-1 NA NA CASSPVGDGPLGYTF TGCGCCAGCAGCCCGGTAGGGGACGGGCCTCTCGGCTACACCTTC
TRBJ2-1 TRBV28 TRBD1 NA CASAGTVYNEQFF TGTGCCAGCGCCGGGACAGTATACAATGAGCAGTTCTTC
TRBJ2-3 TRBV11-3 NA NA CASSLRGLGTDTQYF TGTGCCAGCAGCTTAAGGGGGTTAGGGACAGATACGCAGTATTTT
TRBJ2-2 TRBV11-1 TRBD2 NA CASSPGLAGGTGELFF TGTGCCAGCAGCCCAGGACTAGCGGGAGGGACCGGGGAGCTGTTTTTT
TRBJ2-5 TRBV19 TRBD1 NA CASSATRGQETQYF TGTGCCAGTAGTGCAACCAGGGGGCAAGAGACCCAGTACTTC
TRBJ2-2 TRBV19 NA NA CASSHATGELFF TGTGCCAGTAGTCATGCGACCGGGGAGCTGTTTTTT
TRBJ1-4 TRBV10-1 TRBD1 NA CASSEAGTGYEKLFF TGCGCCAGCAGTGAGGCCGGGACAGGGTACGAAAAACTGTTTTTT
TRBJ1-2 TRBV5-6 TRBD1 NA CASSSWDRNYGYTF TGTGCCAGCAGCTCATGGGACAGGAACTATGGCTACACCTTC
TRBJ2-4 TRBV27 NA NA CASSLSIGGIQYF TGTGCCAGCAGTTTATCGATAGGGGGAATTCAGTACTTC
TRBJ2-6 TRBV29-1 NA NA CSVRLGGANVLTF TGCAGCGTTAGGCTTGGTGGGGCCAACGTCCTGACTTTC
TRBJ1-2 TRBV2 NA once CASSDDRPSTF TGTGCCAGCAGCGACGACAGGCCCAGTACCTTC
TRBJ2-7 TRBV6-6 NA NA CASRPTGDNSYEQYF TGTGCCAGCAGGCCGACCGGGGACAACTCCTACGAGCAGTACTTC
TRBJ2-2 TRBV11-3 TRBD1 NA CASSGQANTGELFF TGTGCCAGCAGCGGACAGGCGAACACCGGGGAGCTGTTTTTT
TRBJ2-7 TRBV7-2 NA few CASSLGPVLSEQYF TGTGCCAGCAGCTTAGGGCCCGTTTTATCCGAGCAGTACTTC
TRBJ2-7 TRBV20-1 NA NA CSVPVPYEQYF TGCAGTGTCCCGGTCCCCTACGAGCAGTACTTC
TRBJ1-3 TRBV2 NA NA CASSLGRGMNTIYF TGTGCCAGCAGTTTGGGGAGGGGGATGAACACCATATATTTT
TRBJ2-1 TRBV6-1 TRBD1 once CATKGAVDNEQFF TGTGCCACCAAGGGGGCAGTTGACAATGAGCAGTTCTTC
TRBJ2-7 TRBV6-6 NA once CASSYTSGLPYEQYF TGTGCCAGCAGTTACACCTCCGGGTTACCCTACGAGCAGTACTTC
TRBJ1-4 TRBV5-4 NA once CASSSATNEKLFF TGTGCCAGCAGCAGCGCAACTAATGAAAAACTGTTTTTT
TRBJ2-3 TRBV19 TRBD2 NA CASSSDRLAGSRTQYF TGTGCCAGTAGTAGCGACCGGCTAGCGGGGTCCCGTACGCAGTATTTT
TRBJ1-5 TRBV6-1 TRBD1 few CASSADRGWQPQHF TGTGCCAGCAGTGCCGACAGGGGATGGCAGCCCCAGCATTTT
TRBJ2-3 TRBV29-1 NA NA CSSESGSTDTQYF TGCAGCTCAGAATCGGGAAGCACAGATACGCAGTATTTT
TRBJ2-7 TRBV5-6 NA NA CASSSLGGGGYEQYF TGTGCCAGCAGCTCCTTGGGCGGGGGCGGATACGAGCAGTACTTC
TRBJ2-7 TRBV7-8 NA NA CASSLALYEQYF TGTGCCAGCAGCTTAGCTCTGTACGAGCAGTACTTC
TRBJ1-5 TRBV15 NA few CATSRSGLSQPQHF TGTGCCACCAGCCGGTCAGGGTTAAGTCAGCCCCAGCATTTT
TRBJ2-3 TRBV5-4 TRBD2 NA CASSPVTSGADTQYF TGTGCCAGCAGCCCGGTTACTAGCGGGGCAGATACGCAGTATTTT
TRBJ2-6 TRBV28 TRBD1 NA CASRSTGSAGANVLTF TGTGCCAGCAGGTCGACAGGGTCGGCTGGGGCCAACGTCCTGACTTTC
TRBJ2-5 TRBV5-4 TRBD1 NA CASSSQGSQETQYF TGTGCCAGCAGCTCACAGGGGTCGCAAGAGACCCAGTACTTC
TRBJ1-6 TRBV11-2 NA NA CASSLGGAGNSPLHF TGTGCCAGCAGCTTAGGGGGGGCAGGCAATTCACCCCTCCACTTT